The 3 T cell receptor beta chains presented below share a single source sample, sequenced in a study of CDR3 diversity in severe acne. Each CDR3 protein gets one entry after TCRdb re-called the PCR reads with MiXCR. The sample records around 94,000 distinct CDR3 sequences, roughly half being singletons. Sequencing was done on a sample of blood. All receptors derive from a male donor with acne.

This chain links TRBV20-1 with TRBJ1-2; tentatively, D is TRBD1 (6 bases). Trimming took 4 bases from V and 6 from J, leaving 12 bases between them. CDR3 length: 12 amino acids. Germline CDR1 DFQATT, CDR2 SNEGSKA (reference sequence). Written as DNA, the CDR3 is TGCAGTGCTACCAACAGGGATAATGGCTACACCTTC. This encodes CSATNRDNGYTF.

V gene TRBV9 combines with J gene TRBJ2-3, with TRBD1 matching 9 bases. CDR1 is SGDLS and CDR2 is YYNGEE in the germline V gene. With 4 bases clipped from V and 11 bases from J, the junction kept 14 bases outside the gene matches. The CDR3 length is 15 residues. The chain's CDR3 is CASSIDTGGYNEQYF. The CDR3 bases are TGTGCCAGCAGCATAGACACAGGGGGCTACAATGAGCAGTATTTT.

As to this clonotype: With a much larger clone just one base away, this may be a read error. The chain is built from TRBV7-2 and TRBJ2-1; D remains unclear. Germline CDR1 SGHTA, CDR2 FQGNSA. V lost 3 bases, J lost 7 bases, and 16 bases lay in between. The CDR3 is 15 residues long. The CDR3 nucleotides read TGTGCCAGCAGCTTCCCCCCCCCAGCTGAAAATGAGCAGTTCTTC. The encoded protein is CASSFPPPAENEQFF.